These 17 T cell receptor beta chains came from one sample sequenced in a study of blood T cell repertoires in COVID-19. Libraries were prepared by immunoSEQ multiplex PCR; TCRdb keeps only in-frame clonotypes and omits some of them. Among 450,000 to 500,000 clones listed, 87% were seen once. The sequencing sample was made of PBMCs or T cells enriched from blood (not recorded which). The receptors were gathered from a woman in her late teens or twenties who had recovered from COVID-19.

In nucleotides, the CDR3 is TGTGCCAGCAGCTTGATAGCGGGGGGCAAAGGCGAGCAGTACTTC. Its translation is CASSLIAGGKGEQYF. V is TRBV5-6 and J is TRBJ2-7; TRBD2 agrees at 10 bases. The CDR3 runs 15 residues. Germline V gene data show CDR1 as SGHDT and CDR2 as YYEEEE. V shed 1 base, J shed 6 bases, and the junction held 7 bases outside the gene matches.

The rearrangement uses TRBV5-4 and TRBJ1-4; 7 bases map to TRBD1. From germline, CDR1 is SGHNT and CDR2 YYREEE (reference sequence). CDR3 length: 15 amino acids. Trimming cost V 6 bases and J 8 bases; bases outside gene matches: 13. The CDR3 is CASTLDLGGSEKLFF. CDR3 DNA: TGTGCCAGCACCCTGGACTTAGGGGGCAGCGAAAAACTGTTTTTT.

The genes are TRBV7-9 and TRBJ2-4; possibly TRBD2 for D (5 bases). V dropped 5 bases and J dropped 5 bases, with 25 bases sitting between them. From germline, CDR1 is SEHNR and CDR2 FQNEAQ (reference sequence). The CDR3 sequence is 18 residues long. The DNA of the CDR3 is TGTGCCAGCAGCCATCCCGAGGGCGAGTTGCGGCAACAAAACATTCAGTACTTC. It translates to CASSHPEGELRQQNIQYF.

A few counts support this clone. The chain couples TRBV3-1 (or the pseudogene TRBV3-2) to TRBJ2-7; TRBD2 agrees at 9 bases. This CDR3 contains 15 residues. From germline, CDR1 is LGHDT and CDR2 YNNKEL (reference sequence). After removal of 4 bases from V and 7 bases from J, the junction contained 11 bases not matched to a gene. The CDR3 loop reads CASSPIVGTSLEQYF. In DNA, the CDR3 is TGTGCCAGCAGCCCCATCGTCGGGACTAGCTTAGAGCAGTACTTC.

This clone showed up just once. The gene calls are TRBV18 and TRBJ2-5; possibly TRBD2 for D (5 bases). The CDR3 runs to 18 residues. CDR1 and CDR2 (germline): KGHSH, LQKENI. V was clipped by 0 bases and J by 1 base, with 18 bases between them. This chain's CDR3 is CASSPPGSYRGLQETQYF. CDR3 nucleotide sequence: TGTGCCAGCTCACCACCGGGATCGTACCGGGGTCTCCAAGAGACCCAGTACTTC.

The chain links TRBV28 to TRBJ1-4, with 8 bases aligning to TRBD1. Unmatched junction bases numbered 11, after V lost 8 bases and J lost 6 bases. CDR3 length equals 15 residues. The germline V gene encodes CDR1 MDHEN and CDR2 SYDVKM. The CDR3 loop is CASQTGEGIDEKLFF. DNA of the CDR3: TGTGCCAGCCAGACAGGGGAAGGAATTGATGAAAAACTGTTTTTT.

The chain links TRBV12-3 or TRBV12-4 to TRBJ1-1; possibly TRBD1 for D (6 bases). The CDR3 covers 13 residues. Trimming took 6 bases from V and 2 from J, leaving 10 bases between them. CDR3 bases: TGTGCCAGCAGAAGGACAGCTAACACTGAAGCTTTCTTT. This gives the protein CASRRTANTEAFF.

The genes are TRBV6-2 or TRBV6-3 and TRBJ1-2; the D gene is possibly TRBD1 (6 bases). Germline loops: CDR1 MNHEY, CDR2 SVGEGT. The CDR3 runs to 16 residues. Trimming took off 2 bases at V and 3 bases at J, with 16 bases between the two ends. The CDR3 reads CASSYIPQGLHYGYTF. In nucleotides, the CDR3 is TGTGCCAGCAGTTACATCCCTCAGGGGTTGCACTATGGCTACACCTTC.

This rearrangement joins TRBV3-1 (or the pseudogene TRBV3-2) to TRBJ1-5; D uncertain. V was shortened by 7 bases and J by 1 base, with 11 bases between the two germline ends. The germline V gene has CDR1 LGHDT and CDR2 YNNKEL (reference sequence). The CDR3 has 14 amino acids. This CDR3 is CASKPSGSNQPQHF. The CDR3 coding sequence is TGTGCCAGCAAACCGAGCGGGAGCAATCAGCCCCAGCATTTT.

This clone occurred once. This chain joins TRBV4-1 and TRBJ1-1, with 8 bases matching TRBD1. After removal of 1 base from V and 6 bases from J, the junction contained 10 bases not matched to a gene. The CDR3 sequence is 16 residues long. Germline CDR1 reads MGHRA; CDR2 reads YSYEKL. The CDR3 region is CASSQVFNRGIAEAFF. CDR3 bases: TGCGCCAGCAGCCAAGTATTCAACAGGGGGATAGCTGAAGCTTTCTTT.

About this clone itself: The junction differs from germline at one of its ends, possibly a read error. The chain links TRBV3-1 (or the pseudogene TRBV3-2) to TRBJ1-3; D perhaps matches TRBD1 (6 bases). The V gene's germline CDR1 is LGHDT and CDR2 YNNKEL (reference sequence). The CDR3 length is 12 residues. CDR3 loop: CASSQEGGGPNF. DNA for the CDR3: TGTGCCAGCAGCCAAGAGGGAGGGGGACCCAATTTT.

In its sample, this clone was seen once. The J gene is TRBJ1-2, the V gene TRBV2; possible D gene TRBD1, 5 bases. The CDR3 runs 13 residues. V was shortened by 6 bases and J by 2 bases, with 10 bases between the two germline ends. Germline loops: CDR1 SNHLY, CDR2 FYNNEI. The CDR3 sequence: CASRLDTNYGYTF. The CDR3 DNA follows: TGTGCCAGCAGACTGGACACCAACTATGGCTACACCTTC.

The chain joins TRBV6-5 to TRBJ1-2; 7 nucleotides line up with TRBD1. The germline gives CDR1 MNHEY, CDR2 SVGAGI. Trimming at V came to 9 bases and at J to 5 bases, leaving 15 bases not matched to a gene. This CDR3 has 15 residues. CDR3 nucleotides: TGTGCCAGTTCATTAAGCGAGGGGGCTCATTATGGCTACACCTTC. Protein: CASSLSEGAHYGYTF.

The V gene is TRBV5-1, the J gene TRBJ1-1, with D possibly TRBD1 on 5 matching bases. Deletions cut 3 bases from V and 0 bases from J, with 15 bases between. Germline V gene data show CDR1 as SGHRS and CDR2 as YFSETQ. This CDR3 contains 16 residues. The CDR3 DNA reads TGCGCCAGCAGCTGGGCGGCGGGGGAAGTGAACACTGAAGCTTTCTTT. Translation gives CASSWAAGEVNTEAFF.

This clone has a handful of counts. The J gene is TRBJ1-2, the V gene TRBV9, with 7 nucleotides matching TRBD1. V was pared by 5 bases and J by 3 bases, with 1 base of the junction left unmatched. The CDR3 length is 12 residues. The germline CDR1 and CDR2 sequences are SGDLS and YYNGEE. This CDR3 is CASSGQDYGYTF. The CDR3 coding sequence is TGTGCCAGCAGTGGACAGGACTATGGCTACACCTTC. Variable domain in full (rest from reference TRBV9 and TRBJ1-2): DSGVTQTPKHLITATGQRVTLRCSPRSGDLSVYWYQQSLDQGLQFLIQYYNGEERAKGNILERFSAQQFPDLHSELNLSSLELGDSALYFCASSGQDYGYTFGSGTRLTVV.

The J gene is TRBJ2-7, the V gene TRBV18; TRBD1 might be the D (5 bases). Germline assignment: CDR1 KGHSH and CDR2 LQKENI. This CDR3 comprises 12 residues. V was clipped by 5 bases and J by 5 bases, with 10 bases between them. This CDR3 reads CASSYRYNEQYF. In DNA form, the CDR3 reads TGTGCCAGCTCATACAGGTATAACGAGCAGTACTTC.

The V call is TRBV5-1, the J call TRBJ1-2; D is unresolved. The length of the CDR3 is 12 residues. Germline V CDR1 and CDR2: SGHRS, YFSETQ. Between the trimmed V and J ends, which lost 0 bases and 6 bases, there was a span of 6 bases. CDR3 coding DNA: TGCGCCAGCAGCTTGGGGCGGGATGGCTACACCTTC. Encoded protein: CASSLGRDGYTF. Drawing the rest from reference TRBV5-1 and TRBJ1-2, the complete variable domain is KAGVTQTPRYLIKTRGQQVTLSCSPISGHRSVSWYQQTPGQGLQFLFEYFSETQRNKGNFPGRFSGRQFSNSRSEMNVSTLELGDSALYLCASSLGRDGYTFGSGTRLTVV.